This T cell receptor (beta chain) was sequenced in a study of beta chain features in type 1 diabetes. Overall study context: Cell yields, gender and age were similar in healthy donors and patients.

After removal of 4 bases from V and 6 bases from J, the junction contained 2 bases not matched to a gene. The CDR3 covers 12 residues. Germline lookup yields CDR1 MDHEN and CDR2 SYDVKM. Remarks on this clone: Its matching antigen is unknown.

Study observations and caveats: Shorter TCRB CDR3s, moderately but significantly so, marked every one of the four CD4+ subsets in Type 1 diabetes patients.

Sequenced material consisted of expressed TCRB transcripts (all of the isolated RNA was reverse transcribed). Profiling relied on immunoSEQ multiplex PCR, and the TCRdb table lists in-frame clones only, not all of them. The repertoire includes 900,000 or so clones, 15% to 20% of them detected once, and 0.023% sits in the top ten. The V call is TRBV28, the J call TRBJ2-7; 8 positions agree with TRBD1. Sequencing was performed on naive CD4+ T cells from blood. This receptor was identified in a woman aged 18-29 years in good health. The CDR3 DNA sequence: TGTGCCAGCAGTTGGGACAGGCGCGAGCAGTACTTC. It translates to CASSWDRREQYF.